The text below deals with one T cell receptor (beta chain). No antigen is known for it. It has no much larger one-base neighbor in the sample; base qualities were not kept. This record comes from a study of blood T cell repertoires in COVID-19 (dated by TCRdb to 2020 to 2022). Background on the whole study: The collaborator samples originated in the United States, Italy and Spain and spanned the acute and convalescent phases of COVID-19. The prospective study material was composed of cDNA or gDNA derived from T cells, B-cell-depleted T cells, or PBMCs. Deeply sampled blood TCRbeta repertoires from subjects exposed to, actively infected with, or recovered from COVID-19 were included in the dataset. The repertoires were made available in a free public database intended to serve as a resource for research on the immune response to SARS-CoV-2. The samples were drawn from two sources: the first 160 participants of the ongoing ImmuneRACE study, and 1,254 subjects contributed by 6 global collaborators. The sample metadata nearly always contained a de-identified subject ID, COVID-19 status, age in years and sex. Where available, HLA class I and class II types were obtained from metadata supplied by the sample provider rather than from assay-based typing.

The immunoSEQ Assay, a bias-controlled multiplex PCR, was used to amplify TCRbeta CDR3 regions from genomic DNA. Per the source publication's procedure: Nucleated cell counts per sample were estimated from amplification of reference gene primers within the assay. To quantify the absolute abundance of each unique TCRbeta CDR3 rearrangement, sequence reads were collapsed and filtered. For each sample, productive Simpson clonality was calculated by taking the square root of Simpson's diversity index across productive rearrangements. TCRdb holds this immuneACCESS table with in-frame rearrangements only. Some clones are missing; in checked studies, unresolved V genes explain under half, and the rest has no known cause. The DNA was the basis for D and trimming; V, J and clone size are from that table. In all, the sample holds 20,000 or so clones, and approximately 88% of those were seen once. Of the sample, 2.5% to 4% is held by the ten largest clones.

Each collaborating institution followed its own protocols to collect whole blood in K2EDTA tubes. For TCRbeta analysis, collaborators shipped samples in one of three forms: frozen whole blood, isolated PBMCs, or DNA extracted from either of those sample types. From V the trimming removes 4 bases and from J it removes 2 bases, while the gene matches leave 11 bases of the junction unaccounted for. The germline V gene provides CDR1 SGHRS and CDR2 YFSETQ. Inclusive of the bounding cysteine and phenylalanine, the CDR3 is 16 residues long. The kept DNA is CDR3 alone, 48 bases in frame from the first base. What the authors observed across the whole study: How much clinical and demographic metadata was included differed by source and by participant, and the metadata was provided uncurated.

This TCR was sampled from a man in his forties or fifties with acute or convalescent COVID-19. The sequencing sample was made of peripheral blood. This sequence uses TRBV5-1 and TRBJ1-1; 7 middle bases align to TRBD1. The CDR3 region has the sequence CASSLGTVDLNTEAFF. The bases read TGCGCCAGCAGCCTCGGGACAGTGGATCTTAACACTGAAGCTTTCTTT. Here the CDR3 is joined to the reference TRBV5-1 and TRBJ1-1 genes, and the full variable domain is: KAGVTQTPRYLIKTRGQQVTLSCSPISGHRSVSWYQQTPGQGLQFLFEYFSETQRNKGNFPGRFSGRQFSNSRSEMNVSTLELGDSALYLCASSLGTVDLNTEAFFGQGTRLTVV.